Listed below are T cell receptor beta chains from one sample, sequenced in a study of technical replicates of blood from several donors. Repertoires were generated with immunoSEQ multiplex PCR, while TCRdb's copy carries only in-frame clones and drops some. The table lists some 78,000 clones, approximately 93% of them singletons. Material for sequencing was T cells isolated from PBMCs. Every receptor here comes from a human donor in good health. The CDR3 runs from the conserved cysteine through the conserved F or W. A D gene is named only where the DNA matches it firmly. Only some rows state a clone size, as once, few, many or a class for expanded clones.

j_call | d_call | clone_size | v_call | cdr3_nt | cdr3_aa
TRBJ1-1 | TRBD1 | . | TRBV25-1 | TGTGCCAGCAGTGTTACAGGGGCAACTGAAGCTTTCTTT | CASSVTGATEAFF
TRBJ1-2 | . | many | TRBV6-1 | TGTGCCAGCAGTGAAGGTATGGGAGGTGGCTACACCTTC | CASSEGMGGGYTF
TRBJ1-1 | . | . | TRBV6-5 | TGTGCCAGCAGTCCCGGACAGAAAGCTTTCTTT | CASSPGQKAFF
TRBJ2-7 | . | . | TRBV6-5 | TGTGCCAGCAGTTACTCGTTCGACAGTTACGAGCAGTACTTC | CASSYSFDSYEQYF
TRBJ2-5 | . | . | TRBV11-1 | TGTGCCAGCAGCCGAGGGTGGGGGGTGGAGACCCAGTACTTC | CASSRGWGVETQYF
TRBJ1-1 | . | . | TRBV29-1 | TGCAGCGTTGAAACAGGGAGTTATCTAGAAGCTTTCTTT | CSVETGSYLEAFF
TRBJ1-1 | . | . | TRBV27 | TGTGCCAGCAGTTGGTTCCCCGGGTCTAACACTGAAGCTTTCTTT | CASSWFPGSNTEAFF
TRBJ2-1 | TRBD2 | . | TRBV7-9 | TGTGCCAGCAGCTCGGCGACTAGCGGGAGTACTCGCTCCTACAATGAGCAGTTCTTC | CASSSATSGSTRSYNEQFF
TRBJ2-7 | TRBD2 | once | TRBV4-1 | TGCGCCAGCAGTTACAGCGGGAGATCTACCTACGAGCAGTACTTC | CASSYSGRSTYEQYF
TRBJ2-5 | . | . | TRBV21-1 | TGTGCCAGCAGCAAAGGGAAACTAGCGGAGGGCAGTGAGACCCAGTACTTC | CASSKGKLAEGSETQYF
TRBJ1-5 | TRBD1 | . | TRBV2 | TGTGCCAGCAGTGTGGACAGGGGTAATCAGCCCCAGCATTTT | CASSVDRGNQPQHF
TRBJ2-3 | TRBD2 | . | TRBV9 | TGTGCCAGCAGCGTGTCGTGGGGGGAGGGCCCCGATACGCAGTATTTT | CASSVSWGEGPDTQYF
TRBJ1-2 | . | . | TRBV20-1 | TGCAGTGCTAGAGGGCGGGGTGGCTACACCTTC | CSARGRGGYTF
TRBJ2-5 | TRBD1 | . | TRBV18 | TGTGCCAGCTCACCATGGGACAGGAAGGATCAAGAGACCCAGTACTTC | CASSPWDRKDQETQYF
TRBJ2-5 | TRBD2 | . | TRBV19 | TGTGCCAGCACTAGCGGGGCCTCGGGAGAGACCCAGTACTTC | CASTSGASGETQYF
TRBJ1-3 | TRBD1 | . | TRBV5-8 | TGTGCCAGCAGCTTAGCCGGGACAGGAGGGGGAAACACCATATATTTT | CASSLAGTGGGNTIYF
TRBJ2-1 | . | once | TRBV2 | TGTGCCAGCAGTGAAGGGCAGTACAATGAGCAGTTCTTC | CASSEGQYNEQFF
TRBJ2-2 | . | . | TRBV29-1 | TGCAGCGTTGAAGAGGGCTTGAACACCGGGGAGCTGTTTTTT | CSVEEGLNTGELFF
TRBJ1-3 | . | . | TRBV30 | TGTGCCTGGAGTCCAGGAAACACCATATATTTT | CAWSPGNTIYF
TRBJ1-2 | TRBD1 | . | TRBV28 | TGTGCCAGCAGTTGGGGACAGGCCTATGGCTACACCTTC | CASSWGQAYGYTF
TRBJ2-1 | . | few | TRBV4-1 | TGCGCCAGCAGCCAAGAGAGGCTAGGAGGGGGCGATGAGCAGTTCTTC | CASSQERLGGGDEQFF
TRBJ2-3 | TRBD2 | . | TRBV2 | TGTGCCAGCTACAGCGGGAGGGCCCAAGATACGCAGTATTTT | CASYSGRAQDTQYF
TRBJ2-7 | TRBD2 | few | TRBV23-1 | TGCGCCAGCAGTCAAAAGGGGACTAAGTACCCTTCATACTACGAGCAGTACTTC | CASSQKGTKYPSYYEQYF
TRBJ1-2 | . | . | TRBV18 | TGTGCCAGCGCCCAGCGGGGGTACTATGGCTACACCTTC | CASAQRGYYGYTF
TRBJ1-2 | . | . | TRBV5-6 | TGTGCCAGCACTCAGGGCTGGGGCTACACCTTC | CASTQGWGYTF
TRBJ2-1 | . | . | TRBV7-3 | TGTGCCAGCAGCTTAAACGGCGGGAATCCAAGGGAGCAGTTCTTC | CASSLNGGNPREQFF
TRBJ2-3 | TRBD2 | . | TRBV19 | TGTGCCAGCAGACTAGCGGGGAACACAGATACGCAGTATTTT | CASRLAGNTDTQYF
TRBJ2-5 | TRBD2 | . | TRBV15 | TGTGCCACCAGTCGGACTAGCGGGAGGACTCAAGAGACCCAGTACTTC | CATSRTSGRTQETQYF
TRBJ2-2 | TRBD1 | . | TRBV7-8 | TGTGCCAGCAGCCAGGACAGGGGGGTCACCGGGGAGCTGTTTTTT | CASSQDRGVTGELFF
TRBJ2-7 | . | . | TRBV21-1 | TGTGCCAGCAGTAAAGGTGGCAGGGACTACGAGCAGTACTTC | CASSKGGRDYEQYF
TRBJ2-7 | TRBD1 | . | TRBV6-1 | TGTGCCAGCAGTGTCCGGGACAGGGGCAGCGACGAGCAGTACTTC | CASSVRDRGSDEQYF
TRBJ2-3 | TRBD1 | . | TRBV2 | TGTGCCAGCAGTCTGACAGGGGGGTACGCAGATACGCAGTATTTT | CASSLTGGYADTQYF
TRBJ2-7 | TRBD2 | few | TRBV7-2 | TGTGCCAGCAGCTTAGGTTCTAGCGGGAACGAGCAGTACTTC | CASSLGSSGNEQYF
TRBJ2-1 | TRBD2 | once | TRBV13 | TGTGCCAGCAGCTTTAGCGGGCTCGATGAGCAGTTCTTC | CASSFSGLDEQFF
TRBJ2-7 | TRBD1 | . | TRBV4-1 | TGCGCCAGCAGCCAATTGCCAGGGGGAGCCTACGAGCAGTACTTC | CASSQLPGGAYEQYF
TRBJ2-7 | TRBD2 | . | TRBV5-4 | TGTGCCAGCAGTCCCCGGTTAGCGGGAGGCTACGAGCAGTACTTC | CASSPRLAGGYEQYF
TRBJ2-7 | TRBD2 | . | TRBV14 | TGTGCCAGCAGCCACGTAACGGGGGGGGTCTACGAGCAGTACTTC | CASSHVTGGVYEQYF
TRBJ2-5 | TRBD2 | . | TRBV5-1 | TGCGCCAGCAGCCCCCCGGAGACGACAGCGGGGGAGACCCAGTACTTC | CASSPPETTAGETQYF
TRBJ2-2 | . | . | TRBV7-9 | TGTGCCAGCAGCTTAGGTGCAGCCGGGGAGCTGTTTTTT | CASSLGAAGELFF
TRBJ2-2 | TRBD2 | . | TRBV13 | TGTGCCAGCAGCCAAAAGCGGGAGATCGGGTACACCGGGGAGCTGTTTTTT | CASSQKREIGYTGELFF
TRBJ2-7 | . | . | TRBV7-2 | TGTGCCAGCAGCATGGACAGATACTACGAGCAGTACTTC | CASSMDRYYEQYF
TRBJ1-2 | TRBD1 | . | TRBV7-3 | TGTGCCAGCAGCTTAGGGACAGGGGATAGGGATGGCTACACCTTC | CASSLGTGDRDGYTF
TRBJ2-3 | . | . | TRBV14 | TGTGCCAGCAGCCAGTCCGTCGTCGGCACAGATACGCAGTATTTT | CASSQSVVGTDTQYF
TRBJ2-5 | TRBD2 | . | TRBV6-1 | TGTGCCAGCAGTGAGTGGGGGCTAGCGGGGGACCAAGAGACCCAGTACTTC | CASSEWGLAGDQETQYF
TRBJ1-3 | TRBD1 | . | TRBV5-6 | TGTGCCAGCAGCTTGTTGGCAGGGGGCGGATTATCCTCTGGAAACACCATATATTTT | CASSLLAGGGLSSGNTIYF
TRBJ2-7 | TRBD2 | . | TRBV6-6 | TGTGCCAGCACCCCGGGAGTCGGGACTAGCGGCCACGAGCAGTACTTC | CASTPGVGTSGHEQYF
TRBJ2-3 | TRBD1 | once | TRBV5-1 | TGCGCCAGCAGCCCAGGGCAGGGGGCAACAGATACGCAGTATTTT | CASSPGQGATDTQYF
TRBJ2-1 | . | . | TRBV10-2 | TGCGCCAGCAGTGACCTCAGGTATGAGCAGTTCTTC | CASSDLRYEQFF
TRBJ2-4 | TRBD2 | . | TRBV15 | TGTGCCACCAGCAGATTCCTAGCGGGAGGGCCTACAAACATTCAGTACTTC | CATSRFLAGGPTNIQYF
TRBJ2-1 | TRBD1 | . | TRBV27 | TGTGCCAGCAGCTCAAGACAGGGGAGCTCCTACAATGAGCAGTTCTTC | CASSSRQGSSYNEQFF
TRBJ2-7 | . | . | TRBV7-8 | TGTGCCAGCAGCTTTGGGGCGGCCCTCGACGAGCAGTACTTC | CASSFGAALDEQYF
TRBJ1-1 | . | . | TRBV6-5 | TGTGCCAGCAGTTACATCGCAGGGATGAAAGGTGAAGCTTTCTTT | CASSYIAGMKGEAFF
TRBJ2-2 | . | . | TRBV9 | TGTGCCAGCAGCGGAGCGAACACCGGGGAGCTGTTTTTT | CASSGANTGELFF